The 23 T cell receptor beta chains presented below share a single source sample, sequenced in a study of T cells in Graves' hyperthyroidism and ophthalmopathy. The CDR3 regions of TCR beta were amplified from RNA transcripts. The HTBI primer set served for first-round RT-PCR of the TCR CDR3. Each CDR3 protein gets one entry after TCRdb re-called the multiplex PCR reads with MiXCR. The sample holds hundreds of thousands of distinct CDR3 sequences; roughly 14% are singletons and the top ten take less than 15%. The sample consisted of blood. These receptors were obtained from a young man with Graves' ophthalmopathy.

The gene calls are TRBV9 and TRBJ2-7, with TRBD2 identical over 8 bases. Germline V gene data show CDR1 as SGDLS and CDR2 as YYNGEE. The CDR3 is 15 residues long. The J segment lost 3 bases and the V segment lost 3 bases, leaving 8 bases of the junction unmatched. This CDR3 reads CASSAVTSGRYEQYF. The CDR3 DNA reads TGTGCCAGCAGCGCAGTCACTAGCGGCCGCTACGAGCAGTACTTC.

V and J are TRBV4-1 and TRBJ1-2; D is perhaps TRBD1 (5 bases). The CDR3 consists of 15 residues. Per germline, CDR1 MGHRA and CDR2 YSYEKL. Trimming pared 1 base from V and 4 bases from J, leaving 13 bases between. CDR3 loop: CASSQGRGRGYGYTF. The DNA for the CDR3 is TGCGCCAGCAGCCAAGGCCGGGGTAGGGGCTATGGCTACACCTTC.

The chain employs TRBV13 and TRBJ2-1, with 11 bases aligning to TRBD2. Germline CDR1 reads PRHDT; CDR2 reads FYEKMQ (reference sequence). CDR3 size: 12 residues. J lost 16 bases, V lost 8 bases, and 10 bases had no gene match. This CDR3 is CASGGQGTSGFF. The CDR3 nucleotides are TGTGCCAGCGGGGGGCAAGGGACTAGCGGATTCTTC.

This clonotype was counted many times. The chain employs TRBV10-3 and TRBJ1-5, with TRBD1 matching 10 bases. In germline, CDR1 is ENHRY, CDR2 SYGVKD. Trimming removed 11 bases from V and 6 bases from J; junction bases left unmatched: 13. The CDR3 runs to 15 residues. The CDR3 loop reads CASQAGTGARQPQHF. CDR3 sequence (DNA): TGTGCCTCTCAAGCCGGGACAGGGGCACGTCAGCCCCAGCATTTT.

This clonotype came up many times. The rearrangement links TRBV27 to TRBJ1-1; D possibly corresponds to TRBD1 (5 bases). Germline V gene data show CDR1 as MNHEY and CDR2 as SMNVEV (reference sequence). Trimming removed 5 bases from V and 0 bases from J, with 10 bases in between. This CDR3 has 14 amino acids. The CDR3 loop is CASSKGRMNTEAFF. The CDR3 DNA reads as TGTGCCAGCAGTAAGGGACGGATGAACACTGAAGCTTTCTTT.

This clonotype has ten or more counts. V gene TRBV28 combines with J gene TRBJ1-1, with 8 bases aligning to TRBD1. Germline V gene lookup returns CDR1 MDHEN and CDR2 SYDVKM. V shed 5 bases, J shed 1 base, and the junction held 6 bases outside the gene matches. The CDR3 is 15 residues long. CDR3: CASSAPGTGNTEAFF. The CDR3 bases are TGTGCCAGCAGTGCCCCCGGGACAGGGAACACTGAAGCTTTCTTT.

This clonotype was counted at least ten times. The chain recombines TRBV30 with TRBJ1-3; D is unresolved. The CDR3 sequence is 16 residues long. Germline V gene sequence: CDR1 GTSNPN, CDR2 SVGIG (reference sequence). Deletions cut 5 bases from V and 0 bases from J, with 17 bases between. The CDR3 protein is CAWPPVYGVSGNTIYF. DNA for the CDR3: TGTGCCTGGCCCCCCGTGTACGGAGTCTCTGGAAACACCATATATTTT.

The sample holds one count of this clonotype. This chain joins TRBV19 and TRBJ1-1, with D perhaps matching TRBD1 (5 bases). CDR1 and CDR2 (germline): LNHDA, SQIVND (reference sequence). Trimming removed 3 bases at V and 4 bases at J, with 12 bases between. The CDR3 runs 14 residues. The CDR3 sequence is CASSIGGSGTEAFF. The CDR3 nucleotides read TGTGCCAGTAGTATCGGGGGATCGGGCACTGAAGCTTTCTTT.

This clonotype was counted ten times or more. V gene TRBV2 combines with J gene TRBJ1-5; TRBD1 aligns across 9 bases. V lost 1 base and J lost 0; bases outside the gene matches: 10. Looked up from germline, CDR1 is SNHLY and CDR2 is FYNNEI. The CDR3 extends over 19 amino acids. The chain's CDR3 is CASSEESYRGLYSNQPQHF. The CDR3, as DNA: TGTGCCAGCAGTGAAGAAAGTTACAGGGGGCTTTATAGCAATCAGCCCCAGCATTTT. Complete variable domain (other parts from reference TRBV2 and TRBJ1-5): EPEVTQTPSHQVTQMGQEVILRCVPISNHLYFYWYRQILGQKVEFLVSFYNNEISEKSEIFDDQFSVERPDGSNFTLKIRSTKLEDSAMYFCASSEESYRGLYSNQPQHFGDGTRLSIL.

This clonotype has at least ten counts. The J gene is TRBJ2-3, the V gene TRBV20-1; TRBD2 aligns across 8 bases. With 1 base clipped from V and 2 bases from J, the junction kept 8 bases outside the gene matches. The germline V gene has CDR1 DFQATT and CDR2 SNEGSKA (reference sequence). CDR3 length equals 16 residues. CDR3 loop: CSARVTSGGFTDTQYF. CDR3 DNA: TGCAGTGCTAGAGTTACTAGCGGAGGGTTCACAGATACGCAGTATTTT.

This clonotype was recorded at least ten times. The chain links TRBV27 to TRBJ2-3; perhaps TRBD1 as D (5 bases). V dropped 7 bases and J dropped 0 bases, with 8 bases sitting between them. The CDR3 is 13 residues long. Germline assignment: CDR1 MNHEY and CDR2 SMNVEV (reference sequence). The CDR3 DNA follows: TGTGCCAGCAAGTGGACAAGCACAGATACGCAGTATTTT. Amino acids: CASKWTSTDTQYF.

This clonotype was seen ten or more times. The chain recombines TRBV6-1 with TRBJ1-2; the D is unclear. This CDR3 comprises 13 residues. Germline V gene sequence: CDR1 MNHNS, CDR2 SASEGT. The germline V and J ends were trimmed by 6 bases and 8 bases, with 16 bases remaining between them. CDR3 in amino acids: CASSLGAERGYTF. CDR3 coding DNA: TGTGCCAGCAGCTTAGGCGCGGAGAGAGGCTACACCTTC.

This clonotype was counted at least ten times. The gene calls are TRBV7-8 and TRBJ2-7; no reliable D call. Trimming shortened V by 2 bases and J by 3 bases, and 11 bases separated the two germline ends. This CDR3 contains 14 residues. Germline CDR1 and CDR2: SGHVS and FQNEAQ. Here the CDR3 reads CASSLSLDLYEQYF. The CDR3 nucleotides read TGTGCCAGCAGCTTATCCCTAGATCTCTACGAGCAGTACTTC.

This clonotype was seen repeatedly, ten times or more. The chain employs TRBV20-1 and TRBJ2-3; D unresolved. Between the trimmed V and J ends, which lost 6 bases and 1 base, there was a span of 26 bases. CDR1 and CDR2 (germline): DFQATT, SNEGSKA (reference sequence). The CDR3 covers 18 residues. The CDR3 here is CSAAPAIANSWGTDTQYF. The CDR3, as DNA: TGCAGTGCAGCCCCAGCTATAGCAAATTCGTGGGGCACAGATACGCAGTATTTT.

This clonotype occurred many times. This CDR3 reads CSARWSAGTSEGITDTQYF. The DNA of the CDR3 is TGCAGTGCGAGATGGTCCGCGGGGACTAGCGAGGGTATCACAGATACGCAGTATTTT. The gene calls are TRBV20-1 and TRBJ2-3, with 10 bases matching TRBD2. Germline trimming cut 6 bases from V and 2 bases from J; bases unmatched to any gene: 20. This CDR3 has 19 residues. Germline loops: CDR1 DFQATT, CDR2 SNEGSKA (reference sequence).

DNA for the CDR3: TGTGCCAGCAGCCGCGGGACTAGCGGACCGATAGTCAGGGAGACCCAGTACTTC. Its protein is CASSRGTSGPIVRETQYF. The rearrangement links TRBV6-2 or TRBV6-3 to TRBJ2-5; 11 nucleotides agree with TRBD2. Germline assignment: CDR1 MNHEY and CDR2 SVGEGT. With 6 bases clipped from V and 5 bases from J, the junction kept 17 bases outside the gene matches. The CDR3 runs 18 residues.

Ten or more counts support this clonotype. The genes are TRBV14 and TRBJ2-1, with D unclear. The CDR3 extends over 13 amino acids. V lost 1 base and J 6 bases, leaving 7 bases between the germline ends. Germline loops: CDR1 SGHDN, CDR2 FVKESK. The chain's CDR3 is CASSQGVRNEQFF. The CDR3 DNA sequence: TGTGCCAGCAGCCAAGGAGTCCGCAATGAGCAGTTCTTC.

This clonotype was found many times. The chain links TRBV20-1 to TRBJ1-2; D may be TRBD1 (5 bases). The CDR3 covers 14 residues. Germline V gene lookup returns CDR1 DFQATT and CDR2 SNEGSKA (reference sequence). V lost 3 bases and J 2 bases, leaving 13 bases between the germline ends. The CDR3 region is CSASLWGGNYGYTF. The CDR3 DNA sequence: TGCAGTGCTAGTCTCTGGGGGGGAAACTATGGCTACACCTTC.

Ten or more counts support this clonotype. V and J are TRBV27 and TRBJ1-2; possibly TRBD1 for D (5 bases). Germline values: CDR1 MNHEY, CDR2 SMNVEV (reference sequence). The V end was cut by 2 bases, the J end by 5 bases, with 15 bases between. The CDR3 runs 15 residues. CDR3 DNA sequence: TGTGCCAGCAGTTTACAAAGGGGCCGGGAGTATGGCTACACCTTC. This sequence encodes CASSLQRGREYGYTF.

CDR3 nucleotides: TGTGCCAGCAGCTCACCACTGGGGACTAGCGGGTGGAGCACAGATACGCAGTATTTT. It yields the protein CASSSPLGTSGWSTDTQYF. The chain couples TRBV7-9 to TRBJ2-3, with 12 positions matching TRBD2. CDR3 length: 19 residues. V shed 4 bases, J shed 0 bases, and the junction held 11 bases outside the gene matches. Germline CDR1 and CDR2: SEHNR and FQNEAQ (reference sequence).

The sample holds many counts of this clonotype. The chain employs TRBV7-2 and TRBJ2-1, with D tentatively TRBD1 or TRBD2 (6 bases each). Germline V gene sequence: CDR1 SGHTA, CDR2 FQGNSA. The length of the CDR3 is 15 residues. Trimming left V 10 bases short and J 2 bases short, with 18 bases between. The CDR3 nucleotides read TGTGCCACTGCAGGGGTCGGAGGGGCCTACAATGAGCAGTTCTTC. Protein product: CATAGVGGAYNEQFF.

This clonotype was seen ten or more times. The J gene is TRBJ2-5, the V gene TRBV20-1, with D hard to call. Trimming removed 0 bases from V and 3 bases from J, with 8 bases in between. The CDR3 is made up of 13 amino acids. Germline V gene data show CDR1 as DFQATT and CDR2 as SNEGSKA (reference sequence). The DNA for the CDR3 is TGCAGTGCTAGAGAGATGGGGAAAGAGACCCAGTACTTC. Protein sequence: CSAREMGKETQYF.

This clonotype was recorded many times. This chain joins TRBV7-2 and TRBJ2-1; the D gene is possibly TRBD1 (6 bases). The CDR3 length is 13 residues. Looked up from germline, CDR1 is SGHTA and CDR2 is FQGNSA. V was clipped by 8 bases and J by 6 bases, with 14 bases between them. CDR3: CASPTGYGNEQFF. The CDR3 bases are TGTGCCAGCCCCACAGGGTATGGCAATGAGCAGTTCTTC.